The clone carrying this T cell receptor (beta chain) has a handful of counts. The antigen remains unidentified. This sample is drawn from a study of identical twins. Findings and limits, study-wide: Models came in too low on out-of-frame TCR alpha sharing in monozygotic twins.

V lost 0 bases to trimming and J lost 5 bases; unmatched junction nucleotides: 3. The germline CDR1 and CDR2 sequences are SNHLY and FYNNEI. The CDR3 is made up of 15 amino acids. Using its own MiXCR run on the 5' RACE reads, TCRdb lists one record per CDR3 protein. The table has 450,000 or so distinct CDR3 sequences, roughly 26% seen once. This sample was also put to use in a study of T cells expressing NK-cell markers. That work states: Each TCR beta repertoire originated in sorted T cells that were CD3+CD56+NKG2C+, CD3+CD56+NKG2C- or CD3+CD56-NKG2C+. The authors applied an anti-gamma-delta TCR antibody in several experiments, and it restricted sorting to alpha-beta TCR T cells. Each of 5 to 7 donors carried dominant NKG2C+ clonotypes accounting for about 1.0-8% of CD8+ T cells.

This sequence originates from a woman aged 18-29 years in good health. V usage is TRBV2 and J usage is TRBJ2-7, with 11 positions matching TRBD1. Sequences were obtained from CD4+ T cells sorted from blood. The CDR3 coding sequence is TGTGCCAGCAGTGAAGCTAGGACAGGGGGCCACGAGCAGTACTTC. This gives the protein CASSEARTGGHEQYF.